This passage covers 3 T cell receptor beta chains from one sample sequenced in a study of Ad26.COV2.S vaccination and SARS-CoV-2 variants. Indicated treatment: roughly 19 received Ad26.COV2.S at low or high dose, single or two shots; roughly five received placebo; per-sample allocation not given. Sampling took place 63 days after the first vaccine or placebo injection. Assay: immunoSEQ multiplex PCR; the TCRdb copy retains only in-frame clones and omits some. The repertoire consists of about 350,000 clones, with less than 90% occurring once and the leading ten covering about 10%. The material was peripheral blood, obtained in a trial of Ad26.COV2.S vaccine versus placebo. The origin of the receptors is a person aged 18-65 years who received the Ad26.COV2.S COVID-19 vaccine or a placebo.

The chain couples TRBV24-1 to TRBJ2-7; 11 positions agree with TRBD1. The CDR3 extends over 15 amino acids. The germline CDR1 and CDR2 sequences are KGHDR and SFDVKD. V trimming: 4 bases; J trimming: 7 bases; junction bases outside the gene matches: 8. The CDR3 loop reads CATSDPGQGAGEQYF. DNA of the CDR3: TGTGCCACCAGTGACCCCGGACAGGGGGCGGGTGAGCAGTACTTC.

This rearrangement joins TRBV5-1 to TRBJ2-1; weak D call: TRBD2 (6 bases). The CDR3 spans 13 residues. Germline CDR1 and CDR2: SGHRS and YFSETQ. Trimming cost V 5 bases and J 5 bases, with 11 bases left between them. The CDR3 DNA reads TGCGCCAGCAGGGATGGAGGGAACAATGAGCAGTTCTTC. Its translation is CASRDGGNNEQFF.

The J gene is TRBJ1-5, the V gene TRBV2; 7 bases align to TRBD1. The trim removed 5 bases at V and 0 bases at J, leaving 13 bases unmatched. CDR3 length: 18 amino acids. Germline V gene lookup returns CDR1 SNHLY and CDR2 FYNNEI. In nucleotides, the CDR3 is TGTGCCAGCAGTCGACAGGGCCGGGGGAAATATAGCAATCAGCCCCAGCATTTT. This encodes CASSRQGRGKYSNQPQHF.